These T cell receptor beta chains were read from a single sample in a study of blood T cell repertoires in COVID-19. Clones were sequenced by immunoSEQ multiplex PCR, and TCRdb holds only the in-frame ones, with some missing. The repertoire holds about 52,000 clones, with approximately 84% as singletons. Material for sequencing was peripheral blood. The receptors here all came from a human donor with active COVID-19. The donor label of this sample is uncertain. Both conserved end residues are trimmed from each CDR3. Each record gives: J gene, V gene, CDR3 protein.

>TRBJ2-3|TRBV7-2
ASSSTAGGGTDTQY
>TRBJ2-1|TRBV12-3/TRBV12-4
ASSLFRANEQF
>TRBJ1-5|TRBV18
ASSPRGTGEFSQPQH
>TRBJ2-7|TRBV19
ASSRTGAIYEQY
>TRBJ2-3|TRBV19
ASSPVPGTLLRRTDTQY
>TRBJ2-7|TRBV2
ASSDPSGGAYEQY
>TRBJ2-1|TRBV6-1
ASSESGQSYNEQF
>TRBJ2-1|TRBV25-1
ASSEYPGVTYNEQF
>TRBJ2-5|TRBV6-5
ARRLGRGTQY
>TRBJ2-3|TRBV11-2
ASSRFLITDTQY
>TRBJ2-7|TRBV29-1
SVEAPSYEQY
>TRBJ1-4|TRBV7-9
ASSLSGIGPNEKLF
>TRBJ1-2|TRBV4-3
ASSQEGFGRIFYGYT
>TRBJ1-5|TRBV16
ASRKNWENQPQH
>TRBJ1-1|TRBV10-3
AISGAGLNTEAF
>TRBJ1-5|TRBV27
ASSSSPLGGNQPQH
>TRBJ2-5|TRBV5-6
ASFSASGGFQETQY
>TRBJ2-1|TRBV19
ASSPTGFRNEQF
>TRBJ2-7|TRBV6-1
ASSELYEQY
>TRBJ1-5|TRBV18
ASSVTVVQPQH
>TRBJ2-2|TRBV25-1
ASSGGQGYTGELF
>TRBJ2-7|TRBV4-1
ASSQLVTSGGAYEQY
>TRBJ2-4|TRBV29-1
SARGTAQNIQY
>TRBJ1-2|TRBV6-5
ASSYSARAGGPGYT
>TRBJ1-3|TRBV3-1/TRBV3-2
ASSLGHSGNTIY
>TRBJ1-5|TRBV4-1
ASSPTGTGTQPQH
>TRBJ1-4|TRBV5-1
ASSLRPGDNEKLF
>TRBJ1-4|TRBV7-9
ASSLGRGANEKLF
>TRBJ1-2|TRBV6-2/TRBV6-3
ASSYPTGAGYT
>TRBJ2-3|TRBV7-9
ASSEDSGTQY
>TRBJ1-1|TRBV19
ASSIEGANTEAF
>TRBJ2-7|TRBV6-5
ASSNAGLSHSEQY
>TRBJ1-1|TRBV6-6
ASRQTGGGTEAF
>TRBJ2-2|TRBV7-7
ASSATGGTGELF
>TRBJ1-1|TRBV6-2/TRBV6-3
ASSRGQIEAF
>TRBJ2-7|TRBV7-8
ASSSNFVRGADEQY
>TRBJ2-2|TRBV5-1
ASSSGNTGELF
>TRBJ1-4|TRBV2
ASSPDRVNEKLF
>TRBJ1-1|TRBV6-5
ASSYSTVTGQEAF
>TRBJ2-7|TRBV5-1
ASSFSGGIYEQY
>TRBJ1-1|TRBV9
ASSLTGNTEAF
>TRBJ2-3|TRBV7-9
ASSLTSGGSDTQY